A single sample gave rise to the 9 T cell receptor beta chains below, sequenced in a study of blood T cell repertoires in COVID-19. The protocol was immunoSEQ multiplex PCR, while the TCRdb copy is restricted to in-frame clones and leaves out a portion. The sample records approximately 330,000 clones, 65% to 90% being singletons. Sequenced sample: PBMCs or T cells enriched from blood (not recorded which). The receptors were gathered from a woman between 40 and 55 years old with acute COVID-19.

The V gene is TRBV18, the J gene TRBJ1-6; D may be TRBD1 (5 bases). There are 16 residues in the CDR3. Germline CDR1 and CDR2: KGHSH and LQKENI. V was cut by 1 base and J by 6 bases, with 13 bases left in between. The CDR3 region has the DNA TGTGCCAGCTCACCACAACCGACAGCCATTAATTCACCCCTCCACTTT. Translation gives CASSPQPTAINSPLHF.

This clone was recorded only once. This chain connects TRBV12-5 to TRBJ2-3, with 11 bases identical to TRBD1. CDR3 length: 15 amino acids. Germline trimming cut 5 bases from V and 3 bases from J; bases unmatched to any gene: 4. CDR1 and CDR2 from the germline V gene are LGHNT and FRNRAP. CDR3: CASGPGTGGTDTQYF. CDR3 sequence (DNA): TGTGCTAGTGGTCCCGGGACAGGGGGGACAGATACGCAGTATTTT. The full variable domain, in which reference TRBV12-5 and TRBJ2-3 provide the parts outside the CDR3, is DARVTQTPRHKVTEMGQEVTMRCQPILGHNTVFWYRQTMMQGLELLAYFRNRAPLDDSGMPKDRFSAEMPDATLATLKIQPSEPRDSAVYFCASGPGTGGTDTQYFGPGTRLTVL.

V gene TRBV7-2 combines with J gene TRBJ1-6; the D gene is possibly TRBD1 (5 bases). Trimming took 5 bases from V and 10 from J, leaving 18 bases between them. The CDR3 is 15 residues long. Germline V gives CDR1 SGHTA, CDR2 FQGNSA. The CDR3: CASSTTPGERSPLHF. The DNA for the CDR3 is TGTGCCAGCAGCACCACTCCGGGGGAGCGATCACCCCTCCACTTT.

V is TRBV3-1 (or the pseudogene TRBV3-2) and J is TRBJ1-2; tentatively, D is TRBD1 (6 bases). V lost 4 bases and J 8 bases, leaving 8 bases between the germline ends. Germline V gene sequence: CDR1 LGHDT, CDR2 YNNKEL (reference sequence). The CDR3 runs to 11 residues. In DNA, the CDR3 is TGTGCCAGCAGCCTAAGGGGGGGCTACACCTTC. Translated, it gives CASSLRGGYTF.

This sequence joins TRBV6-1 and TRBJ2-1; 7 nucleotides line up with TRBD2. Germline V gene lookup returns CDR1 MNHNS and CDR2 SASEGT. V lost 3 bases and J lost 3; bases outside the gene matches: 8. The CDR3 is 16 amino acids. CDR3 loop: CASSDYHGGIYNEQFF. The CDR3 nucleotides are TGTGCCAGCAGTGACTACCACGGGGGGATCTACAATGAGCAGTTCTTC.

The rearrangement links TRBV9 to TRBJ2-5; TRBD1 is a possible D gene (6 bases). Between the trimmed V and J ends, which lost 2 bases and 1 base, there was a span of 15 bases. The germline V gene encodes CDR1 SGDLS and CDR2 YYNGEE. The CDR3 sequence is 16 residues long. CDR3 protein: CASSVSPRTAQETQYF. The CDR3 nucleotides are TGTGCCAGCAGCGTGAGCCCGAGGACAGCCCAAGAGACCCAGTACTTC.

V usage is TRBV28 and J usage is TRBJ1-3; the match to TRBD1 covers 9 bases. With V trimmed by 3 bases and J by 8 bases, 11 bases remained unmatched. Germline CDR1 is MDHEN and CDR2 is SYDVKM. This CDR3 region has 16 residues. This chain's CDR3 is CASSFSVQGARDTIYF. CDR3 nucleotides: TGTGCCAGCAGTTTTTCCGTACAGGGGGCGCGGGACACCATATATTTT.

The chain couples TRBV5-5 to TRBJ1-1; 7 bases map to TRBD1. Germline trimming cut 4 bases from V and 7 bases from J; bases unmatched to any gene: 19. The CDR3 length is 17 residues. CDR1 is SGHKS, CDR2 YYEKEE, per germline (reference sequence). CDR3 loop: CASSVSDATGTEIEAFF. The CDR3 DNA is TGTGCCAGCAGCGTTTCCGATGCCACGGGGACAGAAATTGAAGCTTTCTTT.

This sequence joins TRBV7-9 and TRBJ1-1; D is perhaps TRBD1 (6 bases). The CDR3 extends over 15 amino acids. V was clipped by 0 bases and J by 6 bases, with 14 bases between them. The germline V gene encodes CDR1 SEHNR and CDR2 FQNEAQ (reference sequence). The CDR3 DNA reads TGTGCCAGCAGCTTAGCGATGCAGGGGTTCGCTGAAGCTTTCTTT. Amino acids: CASSLAMQGFAEAFF.